Presented here are 24 T cell receptor beta chains from one specimen sequenced in a study of tumour-infiltrating T cells in Burkitt lymphoma. The protocol was immunoSEQ multiplex PCR, while the TCRdb copy is restricted to in-frame clones and leaves out a portion. This sample has thousands of clones; roughly 16% occur once, and the top ten carry roughly an eighth. The sample comprised tumor tissue. These receptors came from a human donor with diffuse large B-cell lymphoma.

The chain couples TRBV15 to TRBJ2-1; 12 positions agree with TRBD2. The germline CDR1 and CDR2 sequences are LNHNV and YYDKDF (reference sequence). Germline trimming cut 0 bases from V and 9 bases from J; bases unmatched to any gene: 9. The CDR3 covers 17 residues. CDR3 sequence (DNA): TGTGCCACCAGCAGAGATCGGCCTAGCGGGAGGGCCCTTGAGCAGTTCTTC. Its translation: CATSRDRPSGRALEQFF.

This clone was recorded a few times. V and J are TRBV7-8 and TRBJ1-1; 10 nucleotides align to TRBD1. Looked up from germline, CDR1 is SGHVS and CDR2 is FQNEAQ. CDR3 size: 16 residues. J lost 3 bases, V lost 5 bases, and 9 bases had no gene match. The CDR3 here is CASSGPGQGRDTEAFF. The CDR3 bases are TGTGCCAGCAGCGGCCCGGGACAGGGGCGGGACACTGAAGCTTTCTTT.

This clone has more than one count but fewer than ten. The V call is TRBV5-6, the J call TRBJ1-2; the D gene is possibly TRBD1 (5 bases). Trimming cost V 2 bases and J 6 bases, with 11 bases left between them. CDR1 and CDR2 from the germline V gene are SGHDT and YYEEEE. This CDR3 is built from 13 residues. This CDR3 is CASSFGGTDGYTF. CDR3 coding DNA: TGTGCCAGCAGCTTCGGAGGGACGGATGGCTACACCTTC.

This chain links TRBV27 with TRBJ1-3; unclear D gene. Germline V lookup: CDR1 MNHEY, CDR2 SMNVEV (reference sequence). This CDR3 region has 15 residues. V was cut by 2 bases and J by 0 bases, with 8 bases left in between. DNA for the CDR3: TGTGCCAGCAGTTTAAAGGGCCGCTCTGGAAACACCATATATTTT. Translating gives CASSLKGRSGNTIYF.

The table lists this clone with a count of one. The gene calls are TRBV25-1 and TRBJ2-3, with TRBD2 matching 11 bases. V shed 7 bases and J 2 bases; nucleotides not matched to a gene: 14. CDR1 and CDR2 (germline): MGHDK, SYGVNS. The CDR3 is 18 residues long. CDR3 residues: CASIQLGGTSGTTDTQYF. In nucleotides, the CDR3 is TGTGCCAGCATCCAACTGGGGGGGACTAGCGGAACCACAGATACGCAGTATTTT.

This chain uses TRBV29-1 with TRBJ2-7; TRBD1 aligns across 9 bases. Germline trimming cut 8 bases from V and 5 bases from J; bases unmatched to any gene: 7. Germline V gives CDR1 SQVTM, CDR2 ANQGSEA. The CDR3 has 12 residues. The CDR3 sequence: CSSQTGGNEQYF. CDR3 bases: TGCAGCAGCCAGACAGGGGGAAACGAGCAGTACTTC.

The rearrangement uses TRBV5-1 and TRBJ2-5; 11 positions match TRBD2. Trimming at V came to 0 bases and at J to 4 bases, leaving 2 bases not matched to a gene. Germline V lookup: CDR1 SGHRS, CDR2 YFSETQ. This CDR3 region has 15 residues. The CDR3 region has the DNA TGCGCCAGCAGCTTGGACGGACTAGCGGGAGAGACCCAGTACTTC. Residues: CASSLDGLAGETQYF.

This CDR3 reads CARTRRCEQYF. The CDR3 DNA reads as TGTGCCCGGACTCGGAGGTGCGAGCAGTACTTC. The chain has TRBV19 and TRBJ2-7, with D possibly being TRBD2 (5 bases). CDR1 and CDR2 (germline): LNHDA, SQIVND (reference sequence). This CDR3 has 11 residues. Trimming left V 11 bases short and J 6 bases short, with 14 bases between.

This clone turned up a few times. The chain uses TRBV27 and TRBJ2-2; 7 bases are a match to TRBD1. CDR1 and CDR2 from the germline V gene are MNHEY and SMNVEV (reference sequence). Germline trimming cut 2 bases from V and 1 base from J; bases unmatched to any gene: 7. The CDR3 spans 17 residues. The DNA for the CDR3 is TGTGCCAGCAGTTTACGGAACAGGGGTGGGAACACCGGGGAGCTGTTTTTT. Translated, it gives CASSLRNRGGNTGELFF.

The V and J genes are TRBV4-1 and TRBJ1-4; the D gene is possibly TRBD1 (6 bases). The CDR3 spans 15 residues. Germline V gene lookup returns CDR1 MGHRA and CDR2 YSYEKL. Trimming shortened V by 4 bases and J by 4 bases, and 13 bases separated the two germline ends. Written as DNA, the CDR3 is TGCGCCAGCAGCCGCCAGGGGAGGGGTAATGAAAAACTGTTTTTT. It yields the protein CASSRQGRGNEKLFF.

This clone was seen a few times. The chain recombines TRBV4-1 with TRBJ2-7; the D gene could be TRBD1 or TRBD2 (6 bases each). CDR1 is MGHRA and CDR2 is YSYEKL in the germline V gene. V was shortened by 0 bases and J by 1 base, with 10 bases between the two germline ends. The CDR3 covers 15 residues. CDR3 sequence (DNA): TGCGCCAGCAGCCAAGATAGGGGGGTATCCTACGAGCAGTACTTC. It encodes CASSQDRGVSYEQYF.

This clone showed up just a few times. The chain uses TRBV7-9 and TRBJ2-5; weak D call: TRBD2 (5 bases). Germline loops: CDR1 SEHNR, CDR2 FQNEAQ (reference sequence). V shed 5 bases and J shed 9 bases, with 25 bases lying between them. The CDR3 covers 16 residues. This CDR3 is CASSPSRGGRVVAQYF. CDR3 DNA sequence: TGTGCCAGCAGCCCCTCTCGTGGCGGGCGAGTTGTGGCCCAGTACTTC.

In this sample, this clone turned up a few times. The chain uses TRBV6-5 and TRBJ2-7; 7 bases are a match to TRBD2. The germline V gene encodes CDR1 MNHEY and CDR2 SVGAGI. The CDR3 runs to 14 residues. V shed 6 bases, J shed 2 bases, and the junction held 7 bases outside the gene matches. The CDR3 region is CASSLASGTYEQYF. The CDR3 DNA is TGTGCCAGCAGCCTTGCTAGCGGAACCTACGAGCAGTACTTC.

The chain couples TRBV28 to TRBJ2-7; possibly TRBD2 for D (6 bases). With 5 bases removed from V and 0 bases from J, the gap between germline ends came to 14 bases. Per germline, CDR1 MDHEN and CDR2 SYDVKM. The CDR3 totals 15 residues. The CDR3: CASSPRGSSSYEQYF. The CDR3 coding sequence is TGTGCCAGCAGTCCCCGGGGGTCTAGCTCCTACGAGCAGTACTTC.

CDR3 in DNA: TGCGCCAGCAGCTTGGCCGGGACAGGGGAAGAGACCCAGTACTTC. Encoded protein: CASSLAGTGEETQYF. The rearrangement uses TRBV5-1 and TRBJ2-5; 10 nucleotides align to TRBD1. Looked up from germline, CDR1 is SGHRS and CDR2 is YFSETQ. There are 15 residues in the CDR3. The V segment lost 0 bases and the J segment 3 bases; nucleotides outside the gene matches: 2.

The chain recombines TRBV5-1 with TRBJ2-7; TRBD2 matches 8 bases. Germline V gene data show CDR1 as SGHRS and CDR2 as YFSETQ. The trim removed 4 bases at V and 3 bases at J, leaving 6 bases unmatched. The CDR3 consists of 14 residues. The CDR3 here is CASSAGTSFYEQYF. The CDR3 DNA sequence: TGCGCCAGCAGCGCCGGGACTAGTTTCTACGAGCAGTACTTC.

There are a few counts of this clone. The V gene is TRBV19, the J gene TRBJ1-4, with TRBD1 matching over 7 bases. Germline V gene data show CDR1 as LNHDA and CDR2 as SQIVND (reference sequence). The CDR3 is 14 residues long. V lost 7 bases and J lost 10; bases outside the gene matches: 12. The CDR3 spells CASIPRDSVGKLFF. The CDR3 coding sequence is TGTGCCAGTATACCGCGGGACAGTGTAGGAAAACTGTTTTTT.

V is TRBV5-4 and J is TRBJ2-7, with 7 positions matching TRBD1. Trimming at V came to 3 bases and at J to 6 bases, leaving 6 bases not matched to a gene. CDR1 is SGHNT and CDR2 is YYREEE in the germline V gene (reference sequence). The CDR3 is made up of 13 amino acids. The CDR3 bases are TGTGCCAGCAGCTATACAGGGGACGGCGAGCAGTACTTC. Protein sequence: CASSYTGDGEQYF.

In this sample, this clone turned up a few times. The J gene is TRBJ2-1, the V gene TRBV5-6; unclear D gene. This CDR3 has 12 amino acids. V lost 2 bases, J lost 3 bases, and 3 bases lay in between. CDR1 SGHDT and CDR2 YYEEEE come from the germline V gene. In DNA, the CDR3 is TGTGCCAGCAGCTTCCTCTACAATGAGCAGTTCTTC. It encodes CASSFLYNEQFF.

The V and J genes are TRBV15 and TRBJ2-5, with 11 bases matching TRBD2. J lost 2 bases, V lost 7 bases, and 12 bases had no gene match. Germline-derived CDR1 and CDR2 are LNHNV and YYDKDF (reference sequence). The CDR3 sequence is 17 residues long. The CDR3 DNA follows: TGTGCCACCAACAACGGGCTAGCGGGAGGTTGGCAAGAGACCCAGTACTTC. As protein: CATNNGLAGGWQETQYF. Using reference TRBV15 and TRBJ2-5 for the parts outside the CDR3, the full variable domain is DAMVIQNPRYQVTQFGKPVTLSCSQTLNHNVMYWYQQKSSQAPKLLFHYYDKDFNNEADTPDNFQSRRPNTSFCFLDIRSPGLGDTAMYLCATNNGLAGGWQETQYFGPGTRLLVL.

The V call is TRBV14, the J call TRBJ1-1; D is ambiguous. CDR1 and CDR2 from the germline V gene are SGHDN and FVKESK. There are 11 residues in the CDR3. Trimming took off 3 bases at V and 7 bases at J, with 6 bases between the two ends. The CDR3 coding sequence is TGTGCCAGCAGCCACGGGCTTGAAGCTTTCTTT. Translation: CASSHGLEAFF. Together with reference TRBV14 and TRBJ1-1, the CDR3 gives the full variable domain: EAGVTQFPSHSVIEKGQTVTLRCDPISGHDNLYWYRRVMGKEIKFLLHFVKESKQDESGMPNNRFLAERTGGTYSTLKVQPAELEDSGVYFCASSHGLEAFFGQGTRLTVV.

The chain has TRBV6-6 and TRBJ2-1, with D unclear. Germline loops: CDR1 MNHNY, CDR2 SVGAGI (reference sequence). The V end was cut by 7 bases, the J end by 6 bases, with 13 bases between. The CDR3 covers 13 residues. The CDR3 DNA reads as TGTGCCAGCACCTCACCGGCTGGCAATGAGCAGTTCTTC. Translated, it gives CASTSPAGNEQFF.

The chain couples TRBV28 to TRBJ2-7; D possibly uses TRBD1 or TRBD2 (5 bases each). V was clipped by 6 bases and J by 7 bases, with 13 bases between them. The germline gives CDR1 MDHEN, CDR2 SYDVKM. The length of the CDR3 is 12 residues. CDR3 sequence (DNA): TGTGCCAGCAGCCAGGAGGCAGGGGAGCAGTACTTC. The encoded protein is CASSQEAGEQYF.

There are a few counts of this clone. In nucleotides, the CDR3 is TGTGCCAGTACCCGGGACAGGGAAGAGACCCAGTACTTC. Its protein is CASTRDREETQYF. The J gene is TRBJ2-5, the V gene TRBV19; 9 bases agree with TRBD1. CDR1 is LNHDA, CDR2 SQIVND, per germline (reference sequence). The CDR3 loop spans 13 amino acids. With V trimmed by 7 bases and J by 3 bases, 3 bases remained unmatched.